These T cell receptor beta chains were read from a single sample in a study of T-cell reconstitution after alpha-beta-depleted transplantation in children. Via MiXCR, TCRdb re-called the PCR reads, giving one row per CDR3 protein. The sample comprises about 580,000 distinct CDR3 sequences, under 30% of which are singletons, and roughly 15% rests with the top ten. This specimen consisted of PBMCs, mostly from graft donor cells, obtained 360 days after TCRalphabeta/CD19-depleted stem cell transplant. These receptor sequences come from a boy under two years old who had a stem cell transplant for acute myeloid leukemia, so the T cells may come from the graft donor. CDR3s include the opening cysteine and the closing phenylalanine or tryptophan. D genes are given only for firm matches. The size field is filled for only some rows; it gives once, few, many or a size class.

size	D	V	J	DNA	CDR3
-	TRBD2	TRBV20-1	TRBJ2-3	TGCAGTGCGGATCGGGCGGGGGACGTGCATACGCAGTATTTT	CSADRAGDVHTQYF
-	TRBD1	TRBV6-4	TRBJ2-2	TGTGCCAGCATGACCCGGGACAGGGCTCCCAACAACGCGAACACCGGGGAGCTGTTTTTT	CASMTRDRAPNNANTGELFF
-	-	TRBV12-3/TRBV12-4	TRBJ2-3	TGTGCCAGCAGAGGGCCGGGAGAGACAGATACGCAGTATTTT	CASRGPGETDTQYF
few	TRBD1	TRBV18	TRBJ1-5	TGTGCCAGCTCGTCTGGACAGGGGATTGGAAGCAATCAGCCCCAGCATTTT	CASSSGQGIGSNQPQHF
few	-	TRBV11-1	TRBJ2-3	TGTGCCAGCAGCCCGGCAATTTTGGACTTCACAGATACGCAGTATTTT	CASSPAILDFTDTQYF
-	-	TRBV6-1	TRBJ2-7	TGTGCCAGCAGTCCCATTAGCGGAGCCTACGTGCAGTACTTC	CASSPISGAYVQYF
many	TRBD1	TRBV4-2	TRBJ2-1	TGTGCCAGCAGCCTTGGACAGGGGGCAGGTGAGCAGTTCTTC	CASSLGQGAGEQFF
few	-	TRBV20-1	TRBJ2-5	TGCAGTGCTAGCGGGGGAAGGGAGTACCAAGAGACCCAGTACTTC	CSASGGREYQETQYF
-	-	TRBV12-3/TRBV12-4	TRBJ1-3	TGTGCCAGCAGGTGGGGGGGAAACACCATATATTTT	CASRWGGNTIYF
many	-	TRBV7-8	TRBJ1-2	TGTGCCAGCAGCTTAATCTCCCCGGGCATCTACACCTTC	CASSLISPGIYTF
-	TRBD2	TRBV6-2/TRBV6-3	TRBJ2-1	TGTGCCAGCAGTTACGCGGGGGACTCCTACAATGAGCAGTTCTTC	CASSYAGDSYNEQFF
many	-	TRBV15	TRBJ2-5	TGTGCCACCAGCAGAGATTTGGGGGAGGAGGAGACCCAGTACTTC	CATSRDLGEEETQYF
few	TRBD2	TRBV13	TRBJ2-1	TGTGCCAGCAGCCCCCCAGGAGGGACTAGCGGGTTGAGCTCCTACAATGAGCAGTTCTTC	CASSPPGGTSGLSSYNEQFF
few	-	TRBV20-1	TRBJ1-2	TGCAGTGCTAGAGATAATTCGGACAGTTTTACAAACTATGGCTACACCTTC	CSARDNSDSFTNYGYTF
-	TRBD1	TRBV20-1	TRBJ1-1	TGCAGTGCTAGAAGTGGGACAGGGAGGATGACTGAAGCTTTCTTT	CSARSGTGRMTEAFF
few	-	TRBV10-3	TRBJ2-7	TGTGCCATCAGTGAGTCGCAGGGTTCCGAGCAGTACTTC	CAISESQGSEQYF
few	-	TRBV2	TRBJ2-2	TGTGCCAGCAGCCCCTCCGGGCAGCCCGGGGAGCTGTTTTTT	CASSPSGQPGELFF
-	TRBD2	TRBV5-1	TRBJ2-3	TGCGCCAGCAGCTCTCAAGCGGGGAGCACAGATACGCAGTATTTT	CASSSQAGSTDTQYF
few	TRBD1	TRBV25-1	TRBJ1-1	TGTGCCAGTTCAGACAGGGGGCGGGGTGGCACTGAAGCTTTCTTT	CASSDRGRGGTEAFF
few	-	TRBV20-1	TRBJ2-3	TGCAGTGCTCCCAGGGCGGGTGGGACAGATACGCAGTATTTT	CSAPRAGGTDTQYF
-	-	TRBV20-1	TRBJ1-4	TGCAGTGTAACAAGTGGGAGGGAAAAACTGTTTTTT	CSVTSGREKLFF
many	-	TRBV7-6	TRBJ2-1	TGTGCCAGCCCCAGGGGGGCGTCCTACAATGAGCAGTTCTTC	CASPRGASYNEQFF
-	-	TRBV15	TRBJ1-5	TGTGCCACCAGCAGAGATCTAGGACGAGGGGACCAGCCCCAGCATTTT	CATSRDLGRGDQPQHF
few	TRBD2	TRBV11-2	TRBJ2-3	TGTGCCAGCAGCTTAACTCCTTCTAGCGGGGGGTTTTTAGATACGCAGTATTTT	CASSLTPSSGGFLDTQYF
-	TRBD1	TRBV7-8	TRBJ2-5	TGTGCCAGCAGCGTACCGACAGGGGGTGGGGAGACCCAGTACTTC	CASSVPTGGGETQYF
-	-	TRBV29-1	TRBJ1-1	TGCAGCGTTGCTAGGGGGGTTACACCGAGGAACACTGAAGCTTTCTTT	CSVARGVTPRNTEAFF
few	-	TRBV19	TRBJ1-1	TGTGCCAGTAGTGTCCCCGGGACTCAGGGGGAAGCTTTCTTT	CASSVPGTQGEAFF
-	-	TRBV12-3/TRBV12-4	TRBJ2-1	TGTGCCAGCAGCCCCCTTGCTAAGGGCGTTCTCAATGAGCAGTTCTTC	CASSPLAKGVLNEQFF
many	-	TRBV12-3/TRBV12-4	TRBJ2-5	TGTGCCAGCAGTTTGTCTCAGGGCTATCGGAACTTC	CASSLSQGYRNF
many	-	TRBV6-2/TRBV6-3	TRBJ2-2	TGTGCCAGCAGTTACTACCTCGGCAGCGCGAACACCGGGGAGCTGTTTTTT	CASSYYLGSANTGELFF
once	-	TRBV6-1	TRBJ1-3	TGTGCCAGCAGTGAATTCAGGGGAAAAGGAAACACCATATATTTT	CASSEFRGKGNTIYF
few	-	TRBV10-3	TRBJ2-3	TGTGCCATCAGTGAGAAGGGGACTAGCACAGATACGCAGTATTTT	CAISEKGTSTDTQYF
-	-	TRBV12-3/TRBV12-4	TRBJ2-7	TGTGCCAGCAGTTTTTTAGTCAGCGAGCAGTACTTC	CASSFLVSEQYF
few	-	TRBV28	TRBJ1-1	TGTGCCAGCAGTTACCCTAGTGCTGAAGCTTTCTTT	CASSYPSAEAFF
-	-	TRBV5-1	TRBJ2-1	TGCGCCAGCAGCACCCGGGGCGGTGTCGGCAATGAGCAGTTCTTC	CASSTRGGVGNEQFF
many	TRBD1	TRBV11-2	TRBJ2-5	TGTGCCAGCAGCCCGACAGGGAGTTCCCAAGAGACCCAGTACTTC	CASSPTGSSQETQYF
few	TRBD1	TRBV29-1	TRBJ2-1	TGCAGCGTAAGACAGGGCCTCGCTTACAATGAGCAGTTCTTC	CSVRQGLAYNEQFF
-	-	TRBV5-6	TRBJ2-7	TGTGCCAGCAGCTTGTCGCCCTGGACTAAAACCTTCTACGAGCAGTACTTC	CASSLSPWTKTFYEQYF
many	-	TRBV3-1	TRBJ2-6	TGTGCCAGCAGCCAACCAGGAGTTGGGGCCAACGTCCTGACTTTC	CASSQPGVGANVLTF
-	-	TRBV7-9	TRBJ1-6	TGTGCCAGCAGCTTAGGGGGCGCGGTTTCACCCCTCCACTTT	CASSLGGAVSPLHF
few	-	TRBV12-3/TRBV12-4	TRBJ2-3	TGTGCCAGCAGTTTAGCTAGCTCCCCGGTCCCTTGGGATACGCAGTATTTT	CASSLASSPVPWDTQYF
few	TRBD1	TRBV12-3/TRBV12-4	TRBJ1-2	TGTGCCAGCAGACCACAGGGGAATGGCTACACCTTC	CASRPQGNGYTF
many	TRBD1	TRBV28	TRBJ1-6	TGTGCCAGCAGTTTAAGGACAGGTATCGGATCACCCCTCCACTTT	CASSLRTGIGSPLHF
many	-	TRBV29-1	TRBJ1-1	TGCAGCGTTGAAGACACGACTTGGGGCACTGAAGCTTTCTTT	CSVEDTTWGTEAFF
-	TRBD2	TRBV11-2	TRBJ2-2	TGTGCCAGCAGCATCCGAAGGCTAGCGGGGAAGTCCGGGGAGCTGTTTTTT	CASSIRRLAGKSGELFF
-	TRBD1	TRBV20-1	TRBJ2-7	TGCAGTGCCAAACGCAGGGGGACCTCCTACGAGCAGTACTTC	CSAKRRGTSYEQYF
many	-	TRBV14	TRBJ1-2	TGTGCCAGCAGCCAAGAACGTGGAGAAGGCTACACCTTC	CASSQERGEGYTF
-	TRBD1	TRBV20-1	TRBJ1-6	TGCAGCGCCCAGGGACAGGGTAATTCACCCCTCCACTTT	CSAQGQGNSPLHF
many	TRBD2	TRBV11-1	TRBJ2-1	TGTGCCAGCAGCTTAGCATATAGCGGGGGGCCCCAACCGGAAGAGCAGTTCTTC	CASSLAYSGGPQPEEQFF
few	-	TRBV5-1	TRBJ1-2	TGCGCCAGCAGCTTGCCCTCAGGGGTCCCTGCCTACACCTTC	CASSLPSGVPAYTF
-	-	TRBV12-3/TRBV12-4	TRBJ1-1	TGTGCCAGCAGAGGACTCCCCACTGAAGCTTTCTTT	CASRGLPTEAFF
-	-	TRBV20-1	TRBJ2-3	TGCAGTGCAGACCCCCGGGACACTGCTTCAGATACGCAGTATTTT	CSADPRDTASDTQYF
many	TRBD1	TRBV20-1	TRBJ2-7	TGCAGTGCTAGACGGACAGGCCCAGCCTACGAGCAGTACTTC	CSARRTGPAYEQYF
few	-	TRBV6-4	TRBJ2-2	TGTGCCAGCAGTGACTTCTCTTTCACCGGGGAGCTGTTTTTT	CASSDFSFTGELFF
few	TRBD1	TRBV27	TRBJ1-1	TGTGCCAGCAGTTGGGACAGGTATATGAACACTGAAGCTTTCTTT	CASSWDRYMNTEAFF
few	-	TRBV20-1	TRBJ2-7	TGCAGTGCTAGTAGTGCCGGGGTTGGGAACGAGCAGTACTTC	CSASSAGVGNEQYF
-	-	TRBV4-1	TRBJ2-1	TGCGCCAGCAGCCGTCTAGAGTCAGTAATTATAAATGAGCAGTTCTTC	CASSRLESVIINEQFF
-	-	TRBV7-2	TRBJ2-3	TGTGCCAGCAGCTTACCCCGCACGTCTGGGGACACAGATACGCAGTATTTT	CASSLPRTSGDTDTQYF
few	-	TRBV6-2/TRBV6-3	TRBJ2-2	TGTGCCAGCAGTTGGTTAGGCCCTCAAGGTCCGAACACCGGGGAGCTGTTTTTT	CASSWLGPQGPNTGELFF
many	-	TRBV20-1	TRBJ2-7	TGCAGTGCTCCCTATGGCAGCGCCTATGCAAGAATGCAGTACTTC	CSAPYGSAYARMQYF